The 9 T cell receptor beta chains presented below share a single source sample, sequenced in a study of T cell responses to AZD1222 COVID-19 vaccine. Clones were read by immunoSEQ multiplex PCR, and TCRdb kept only the in-frame ones, dropping some. The top ten clones hold approximately 15% of a sample with around 160,000 clones, approximately 88% of them seen once. The sequencing used peripheral blood, collected on day 0 of AZD1222 vaccination. The receptors were sampled from an adult in good health.

The chain employs TRBV19 and TRBJ2-2; possible D gene TRBD1, 6 bases. The germline V and J ends were trimmed by 4 bases and 6 bases, with 9 bases remaining between them. The CDR3 is 13 residues long. CDR1 is LNHDA, CDR2 SQIVND, per germline (reference sequence). Here the CDR3 DNA reads TGTGCCAGTAGTACGGGACACCCCGGGGAGCTGTTTTTT. It codes for CASSTGHPGELFF.

The chain is built from TRBV5-6 and TRBJ2-5; 9 nucleotides align to TRBD1. The junction had 4 bases not matched to a gene; V was cut back by 3 bases and J by 4 bases. Germline-derived CDR1 and CDR2 are SGHDT and YYEEEE. The CDR3 is made up of 14 amino acids. The CDR3 sequence: CASSSKQGAETQYF. The CDR3 bases are TGTGCCAGCAGCTCAAAACAGGGGGCAGAGACCCAGTACTTC.

V and J are TRBV4-1 and TRBJ1-6; perhaps TRBD1 as D (5 bases). Trimming shortened V by 0 bases and J by 10 bases, and 10 bases separated the two germline ends. Germline assignment: CDR1 MGHRA and CDR2 YSYEKL. The length of the CDR3 is 14 residues. CDR3 in amino acids: CASSQDRDESPLHF. The CDR3 DNA reads TGCGCCAGCAGCCAAGACAGGGACGAATCACCCCTCCACTTT.

The chain has TRBV20-1 and TRBJ2-3, with 13 nucleotides matching TRBD2. The CDR3 is made up of 17 amino acids. Germline V gene data show CDR1 as DFQATT and CDR2 as SNEGSKA (reference sequence). The trim removed 3 bases at V and 4 bases at J, leaving 10 bases unmatched. Here the CDR3 reads CSASPALAGGRADTQYF. The CDR3 DNA reads TGCAGTGCTAGTCCTGCACTAGCGGGGGGGCGGGCAGATACGCAGTATTTT.

The chain links TRBV7-9 to TRBJ1-4; unclear D gene. The germline V and J ends were trimmed by 4 bases and 8 bases, with 8 bases remaining between them. The V gene's germline CDR1 is SEHNR and CDR2 FQNEAQ (reference sequence). CDR3 length: 12 residues. As DNA, the CDR3 is TGTGCCAGCAGCTCTAAGCGGGAAAAACTGTTTTTT. Protein product: CASSSKREKLFF.

This clone was seen just once. The chain is built from TRBV28 and TRBJ2-1, with 7 bases fitting TRBD1. CDR1 is MDHEN and CDR2 is SYDVKM in the germline V gene. The CDR3 is made up of 15 amino acids. The ends lost 5 bases at V and 6 bases at J; junction bases unmatched: 10. Written as DNA, the CDR3 is TGTGCCAGCAGTCCCCCCCGAGGGGGCCGCAATGAGCAGTTCTTC. The encoded protein is CASSPPRGGRNEQFF.

V and J are TRBV19 and TRBJ1-3; TRBD1 agrees at 7 bases. Germline trimming cut 1 base from V and 2 bases from J; bases unmatched to any gene: 5. The CDR3 extends over 16 amino acids. Per germline, CDR1 LNHDA and CDR2 SQIVND (reference sequence). CDR3 bases: TGTGCCAGTAGTATAGCGAGGACAGGTCCTGGAAACACCATATATTTT. Its protein is CASSIARTGPGNTIYF. Filled out from reference TRBV19 and TRBJ1-3, the complete variable domain reads DGGITQSPKYLFRKEGQNVTLSCEQNLNHDAMYWYRQDPGQGLRLIYYSQIVNDFQKGDIAEGYSVSREKKESFPLTVTSAQKNPTAFYLCASSIARTGPGNTIYFGEGSWLTVV.

The rearrangement uses TRBV5-1 and TRBJ2-7; D perhaps matches TRBD1 (6 bases). The V and J ends lost 4 bases and 6 bases respectively, with 20 bases between them. The CDR3 has 15 residues. The germline V gene encodes CDR1 SGHRS and CDR2 YFSETQ. The CDR3 DNA reads as TGCGCCAGCAGCACCGGGGTGGGGGCAGTACGCGAGCAGTACTTC. This translates into CASSTGVGAVREQYF.

Worth noting for this clone: The final CDR3 position lacks the conserved phenylalanine or tryptophan, pointing to a likely read error. The limits of the CDR3 on the DNA are not certain, so only TCRdb's listed CDR3 is given. V gene TRBV6-6 combines with J gene TRBJ1-2. CDR1 and CDR2 from the germline V gene are MNHNY and SVGAGI (reference sequence). Ends included, the CDR3 has 13 residues. The CDR3 loop is CASSWIRGGRKTY.